This T cell receptor beta chain was recorded in a study of Ad26.COV2.S vaccination and SARS-CoV-2 variants. Overall study context: Sample donor was a member of the COV1001 Ad26.COV2.S trial arm. Donor got 5x10^10 or 1x10^11 viral particles of Ad26.COV2.S.

Described treatment: around 19 received Ad26.COV2.S at low or high dose, single or two shots; 5 received placebo; per-sample allocation not given. Following the first vaccine or placebo injection, samples were taken on day 63. It was Wuhan-strain SARS-CoV-2 spike that the Ad26 vaccine vector expressed. The protocol was immunoSEQ multiplex PCR, while the TCRdb copy is restricted to in-frame clones and leaves out a portion. The data contain hundreds of thousands of clones, 75% to 90% of them singletons. Study-wide results and limits: Vaccinees showed greater spike-specific TCR breadth than placebo recipients.

A note on this clone: Its antigen is not known.

The germline V gene has CDR1 MDHEN and CDR2 SYDVKM. Trimming pared 7 bases from V and 8 bases from J, leaving 20 bases between. The CDR3 runs to 15 residues. V is TRBV28 and J is TRBJ1-4; D gene uncertain. This TCR was recovered from a person aged 18-60 years who received the Ad26.COV2.S COVID-19 vaccine or a placebo. The starting material was peripheral blood, obtained in a trial of Ad26.COV2.S vaccine versus placebo. The DNA for the CDR3 is TGTGCCAGCACGAATATCGGATACACACCCGAAAAACTGTTTTTT. This translates into CASTNIGYTPEKLFF.